These 13 T cell receptor beta chains were sequenced from one sample in a study of T cells in Graves' hyperthyroidism and ophthalmopathy. Using RNA transcripts as the source, TCR beta CDR3 regions were amplified. TCR CDR3 underwent first-round RT-PCR with the HTBI primer set. MiXCR was run by TCRdb on the multiplex PCR reads, yielding one entry per CDR3 protein. The sample consists of about 460,000 distinct CDR3 sequences, around a fifth of them appearing once. Input material: blood. The source is a woman between 65 and 79 years old with Graves' ophthalmopathy.

This clonotype has just a few counts. The V and J genes are TRBV6-1 and TRBJ2-2; D may be TRBD2 (6 bases). Trimming removed 7 bases from V and 0 bases from J, with 21 bases in between. Germline loops: CDR1 MNHNS, CDR2 SASEGT. The CDR3 has 18 amino acids. The CDR3 DNA sequence: TGTGCCAGCATCGACAGAGTATTTAGCGGCGCGAACACCGGGGAGCTGTTTTTT. This encodes CASIDRVFSGANTGELFF.

The CDR3: CASRAGQGQTGANVLTF. The CDR3 nucleotides are TGTGCCAGCAGAGCTGGACAGGGGCAGACTGGGGCCAACGTCCTGACTTTC. This sequence joins TRBV6-1 and TRBJ2-6; 9 bases align to TRBD1. Looked up from germline, CDR1 is MNHNS and CDR2 is SASEGT. This CDR3 contains 17 residues. Losses at the gene ends were 6 bases for V and 2 bases for J; bases not matched to a gene: 8.

The chain carries TRBV3-1 and TRBJ1-1, with unresolved D. Trimming took 4 bases from V and 4 from J, leaving 13 bases between them. Germline V gene data show CDR1 as LGHDT and CDR2 as YNNKEL (reference sequence). The CDR3 sequence is 14 residues long. The CDR3 reads CASSRQGWTTEAFF. In nucleotides, the CDR3 is TGTGCCAGCAGCCGTCAAGGGTGGACCACTGAAGCTTTCTTT.

The chain recombines TRBV6-5 with TRBJ1-1, with 8 bases aligning to TRBD1. Germline V CDR1 and CDR2: MNHEY, SVGAGI. The CDR3 consists of 15 residues. Losses at the gene ends were 4 bases for V and 0 bases for J; bases not matched to a gene: 4. CDR3 DNA sequence: TGTGCCAGCAGTTTTGACAGGGGCATGAACACTGAAGCTTTCTTT. It encodes CASSFDRGMNTEAFF.

This clonotype was seen more than once but under ten times. The chain carries TRBV7-2 and TRBJ1-2; possibly TRBD1 for D (5 bases). V gave up 1 base and J gave up 2 bases, with 11 bases separating them. CDR3 length equals 15 residues. Germline CDR1 SGHTA, CDR2 FQGNSA. Here the CDR3 DNA reads TGTGCCAGCAGCTTAGGACGGCAGGGAAACTATGGCTACACCTTC. As protein: CASSLGRQGNYGYTF.

The chain has TRBV20-1 and TRBJ2-7, with a weak D call TRBD2 (7 bases). The length of the CDR3 is 15 residues. Germline CDR1 reads DFQATT; CDR2 reads SNEGSKA (reference sequence). Deletions cut 3 bases from V and 1 base from J, with 16 bases between. The CDR3 DNA is TGCAGTGCTAGTGGCGTGAGCGGGACATCCTACGAGCAGTACTTC. Translated: CSASGVSGTSYEQYF.

The chain recombines TRBV20-1 with TRBJ2-3; possibly TRBD2 for D (5 bases). Trimming removed 6 bases at V and 2 bases at J, with 21 bases between. This CDR3 region has 16 residues. From germline, CDR1 is DFQATT and CDR2 SNEGSKA (reference sequence). CDR3 DNA sequence: TGCAGTGCCAGAAGGATAGGGAGTCTGGCCACAGATACGCAGTATTTT. This codes for CSARRIGSLATDTQYF.

The V call is TRBV11-1, the J call TRBJ2-5; perhaps TRBD1 as D (5 bases). Germline V gives CDR1 SGHAT, CDR2 FQDESV (reference sequence). V gave up 3 bases and J gave up 5 bases, with 16 bases separating them. This CDR3 has 15 amino acids. The CDR3 region is CASSFASSGAETQYF. CDR3 nucleotides: TGTGCCAGCAGCTTTGCATCCAGTGGGGCTGAGACCCAGTACTTC.

In this sample, this clonotype turned up many times. J is TRBJ1-2 and V is TRBV2; D remains ambiguous. Looked up from germline, CDR1 is SNHLY and CDR2 is FYNNEI. V was cut by 6 bases and J by 2 bases, with 10 bases left in between. The CDR3 length is 13 residues. CDR3 nucleotide sequence: TGTGCCAGCAGCCAGGTTTACAACTATGGCTACACCTTC. It specifies CASSQVYNYGYTF.

The chain recombines TRBV20-1 with TRBJ1-2; D gene uncertain. V lost 3 bases and J lost 7, with 12 bases in between. The CDR3 consists of 12 residues. Germline loops: CDR1 DFQATT, CDR2 SNEGSKA (reference sequence). The CDR3 is CSASGEPTGYTF. CDR3 DNA: TGCAGTGCTAGTGGGGAGCCTACTGGCTACACCTTC.

The V gene is TRBV19, the J gene TRBJ1-1; maybe TRBD1 (6 bases). The V end lost 5 bases, the J end lost 10 bases, and 17 bases lay between the germline ends. This CDR3 comprises 13 residues. Germline lookup yields CDR1 LNHDA and CDR2 SQIVND (reference sequence). This chain's CDR3 is CASSSLVTGTAFF. The DNA for the CDR3 is TGTGCCAGTAGTTCCCTTGTAACAGGGACAGCTTTCTTT.

This clonotype appeared a few times. The V gene is TRBV19, the J gene TRBJ2-1; the match to TRBD1 covers 7 bases. J was trimmed by 7 bases and V by 1 base; bases with no gene match: 7. Germline loops: CDR1 LNHDA, CDR2 SQIVND (reference sequence). The CDR3 spans 15 residues. CDR3 sequence: CASSIVAGGINEQFF. In nucleotides, the CDR3 is TGTGCCAGTAGTATAGTGGCAGGGGGAATTAATGAGCAGTTCTTC. Full variable domain (missing parts from reference TRBV19 and TRBJ2-1): DGGITQSPKYLFRKEGQNVTLSCEQNLNHDAMYWYRQDPGQGLRLIYYSQIVNDFQKGDIAEGYSVSREKKESFPLTVTSAQKNPTAFYLCASSIVAGGINEQFFGPGTRLTVL.

This sequence joins TRBV7-3 and TRBJ1-2; D gene ambiguous. The germline V and J ends were trimmed by 5 bases and 0 bases, with 13 bases remaining between them. This CDR3 contains 15 residues. Per the germline V gene, CDR1 is SGHTA and CDR2 is FQGTGA. DNA for the CDR3: TGTGCCAGCAGCCCCAACCCCCAGTCTAACTATGGCTACACCTTC. This codes for CASSPNPQSNYGYTF.